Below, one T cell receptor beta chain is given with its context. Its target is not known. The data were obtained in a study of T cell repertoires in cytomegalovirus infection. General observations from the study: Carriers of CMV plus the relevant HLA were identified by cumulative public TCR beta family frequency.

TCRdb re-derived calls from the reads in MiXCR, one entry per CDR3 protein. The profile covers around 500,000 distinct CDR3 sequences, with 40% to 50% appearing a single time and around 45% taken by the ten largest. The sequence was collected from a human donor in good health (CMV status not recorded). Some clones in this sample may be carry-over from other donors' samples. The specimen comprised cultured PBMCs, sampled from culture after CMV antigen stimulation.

CDR3 bases: TGTGCCACCAGCAGAGGCCGAGCCACGAATCAGCCCCAGCATTTT. Its protein product is CATSRGRATNQPQHF. V usage is TRBV15 and J usage is TRBJ1-5; D not certain. CDR3 length equals 15 residues. Trimming shortened V by 1 base and J by 4 bases, and 11 bases separated the two germline ends. CDR1 is LNHNV, CDR2 YYDKDF, per germline (reference sequence).